This T cell receptor beta chain stems from a study of T cell responses to AZD1222 COVID-19 vaccine. General observations from the study: Regions 160-218 and 743-854 held dominance among vaccine-associated CD4 TCRs, which spanned spike. Vaccination with two AZD1222 doses was followed by a rise in Spike-specific TCR breadth and depth.

Generated by immunoSEQ multiplex PCR, the TCRdb table keeps only in-frame clones and is missing some. The sample consists of roughly 120,000 clones, 81% of them appearing once. Trimming pared 6 bases from V and 0 bases from J, leaving 11 bases between. This CDR3 has 14 residues. The V gene's germline CDR1 is MDHEN and CDR2 SYDVKM. This clone has only one observation. The antigen remains unidentified. The rearrangement joins TRBV28 to TRBJ1-1; a possible D gene is TRBD1 (5 bases). The source is an adult in good health. The sample was peripheral blood, taken on day 0 of AZD1222 vaccination. The CDR3 region is CASRGRQLNTEAFF. DNA of the CDR3: TGTGCCAGCAGAGGGAGACAGCTGAACACTGAAGCTTTCTTT.